This is a list of T cell receptor beta chains from one sample in a study of graft-versus-host responses after intestinal transplantation. Produced via immunoSEQ multiplex PCR; TCRdb's table is partial and in-frame only. Of fewer than 30,000 clones listed, 93% are singletons. This specimen consisted of PBMCs, obtained about ten weeks after intestinal transplant. All receptors derive from a human patient who received an intestinal transplant, so some T cells may come from the graft donor. CDR3s include the opening cysteine and the closing phenylalanine or tryptophan. The D gene is left open where the match is weak. The listing skips clone size in some rows; elsewhere it reads once, few, many or a size class.

D,V,J,size,CDR3,DNA
NA,TRBV1,TRBJ1-1,NA,CTSSQVPACLAFF,TGCACCAGCAGCCAAGTCCCTGCTTGTTTAGCTTTCTTT
NA,TRBV6-5,TRBJ2-2,few,CASSLLAGELFF,TGTGCCAGCAGTCTCCTGGCCGGGGAGCTGTTTTTT
TRBD2,TRBV4-3,TRBJ2-3,NA,CASSQRTGTSVSTDTQYF,TGCGCCAGCAGCCAAAGGACCGGGACTAGCGTAAGCACAGATACGCAGTATTTT
NA,TRBV25-1,TRBJ2-7,NA,CASSGGLGESSYEQYF,TGTGCCAGCAGTGGGGGGCTCGGTGAATCCTCCTACGAGCAGTACTTC
NA,TRBV30,TRBJ1-2,NA,CAWGGERRKYGYTF,TGTGCCTGGGGTGGCGAGAGGAGGAAGTATGGCTACACCTTC
NA,TRBV7-9,TRBJ2-1,NA,CASSHDGGTYNEQFF,TGTGCCAGCAGTCATGACGGGGGCACCTACAATGAGCAGTTCTTC
NA,TRBV18,TRBJ1-1,NA,CASSGQFNTEAFF,TGTGCCAGCTCAGGACAGTTCAACACTGAAGCTTTCTTT
NA,TRBV4-1,TRBJ1-6,NA,CASSQIWQGTNSPLHF,TGCGCCAGCAGCCAAATCTGGCAGGGGACGAATTCACCCCTCCACTTT
NA,TRBV5-6,TRBJ1-6,NA,CASSQFTTGNSPLHF,TGTGCCAGCAGCCAATTCACAACAGGAAATTCACCCCTCCACTTT
TRBD1,TRBV27,TRBJ1-5,NA,CASSHRGSNQPQHF,TGTGCCAGCAGCCACAGGGGCTCGAATCAGCCCCAGCATTTT
NA,TRBV14,TRBJ2-3,NA,CASSLGVAQYF,TGTGCCAGCAGCCTGGGAGTTGCGCAGTATTTT
NA,TRBV10-3,TRBJ1-1,NA,CAISESGGLGTEAFF,TGTGCCATCAGTGAAAGTGGCGGTCTCGGGACTGAAGCTTTCTTT
NA,TRBV18,TRBJ2-1,NA,CASSPPRVDEQFF,TGTGCCAGCTCACCTCCCCGGGTCGATGAGCAGTTCTTC
NA,TRBV5-4,TRBJ1-6,NA,CASSLGQTSGSPLHF,TGTGCCAGCAGCTTGGGTCAGACGAGCGGTTCACCCCTCCACTTT
NA,TRBV7-6,TRBJ1-5,NA,CASSSIQGRDQPQHF,TGTGCCAGCAGCTCAATTCAGGGTAGAGATCAGCCCCAGCATTTT
NA,TRBV19,TRBJ1-1,NA,CASSITGWTEAFF,TGTGCCAGTAGTATTACGGGTTGGACTGAAGCTTTCTTT
NA,TRBV4-1,TRBJ1-1,NA,CASSLWGFWTEAFF,TGCGCCAGCAGCCTTTGGGGTTTTTGGACTGAAGCTTTCTTT
NA,TRBV6-6,TRBJ1-5,NA,CASSFGQVNQPQHF,TGTGCCAGCAGCTTCGGGCAGGTCAATCAGCCCCAGCATTTT
NA,TRBV7-9,TRBJ2-5,NA,CASSLAEGLKTQYF,TGTGCCAGCAGCTTAGCGGAGGGCTTAAAGACCCAGTACTTC
NA,TRBV7-9,TRBJ2-3,NA,CASSSTDTQYF,TGTGCCAGCAGCTCCACAGATACGCAGTATTTT
TRBD1,TRBV11-2,TRBJ2-1,NA,CASIGTGHNEQFF,TGTGCCAGCATAGGGACAGGGCACAATGAGCAGTTCTTC
TRBD2,TRBV6-1,TRBJ2-3,NA,CASSALAGEPDTQYF,TGTGCCAGCAGTGCCCTAGCGGGAGAACCAGATACGCAGTATTTT
NA,TRBV6-6,TRBJ1-6,once,CASSYRAVGESPLHF,TGTGCCAGCAGTTACCGCGCAGTCGGCGAATCACCCCTCCACTTT
TRBD2,TRBV28,TRBJ2-5,NA,CASSDSGREETQYF,TGTGCCAGCAGTGACAGCGGGAGGGAAGAGACCCAGTACTTC
TRBD1,TRBV6-5,TRBJ2-7,once,CASSYSTGGPYEQYF,TGTGCCAGCAGTTACTCTACAGGGGGACCCTACGAGCAGTACTTC
TRBD1,TRBV15,TRBJ2-1,NA,CATSMDRQSYNEQFF,TGTGCCACCAGCATGGACAGGCAATCCTACAATGAGCAGTTCTTC
TRBD1,TRBV5-6,TRBJ1-3,NA,CASSLAAGGGNTIYF,TGTGCCAGCAGCTTGGCCGCAGGGGGTGGAAACACCATATATTTT
TRBD1,TRBV13,TRBJ2-1,NA,CASSLQGQGYNEQFF,TGTGCCAGCAGCCTCCAGGGACAGGGTTACAATGAGCAGTTCTTC
NA,TRBV10-3,TRBJ1-3,NA,CAISEPRLSGNTIYF,TGTGCCATCAGTGAGCCTAGGCTCTCTGGAAACACCATATATTTT
NA,TRBV9,TRBJ2-1,NA,CASSKSTGSSYNEQFF,TGTGCCAGCAGCAAGAGTACAGGGAGCTCCTACAATGAGCAGTTCTTC
NA,TRBV5-6,TRBJ2-1,NA,CASSHFGGVIPYNEQFF,TGTGCCAGCAGCCATTTTGGGGGAGTAATCCCCTACAATGAGCAGTTCTTC
TRBD1,TRBV5-1,TRBJ1-1,NA,CASSPAGQSTEAFF,TGCGCCAGCAGCCCCGCGGGACAGAGCACTGAAGCTTTCTTT
TRBD1,TRBV7-7,TRBJ2-3,NA,CASSFGTGADTQYF,TGTGCCAGCAGCTTTGGGACAGGGGCAGATACGCAGTATTTT
NA,TRBV6-5,TRBJ2-1,NA,CASSVLSSYNEQFF,TGTGCCAGCAGCGTCTTGAGCTCCTACAATGAGCAGTTCTTC
NA,TRBV15,TRBJ2-5,once,CATSCRHPRETQYF,TGTGCCACCAGCTGCCGACACCCCAGGGAGACCCAGTACTTC
NA,TRBV30,TRBJ2-5,NA,CAWSSRRETQYF,TGTGCCTGGAGCAGCAGGAGGGAGACCCAGTACTTC
TRBD2,TRBV5-4,TRBJ2-7,NA,CASSPLPAGYYEQYF,TGTGCCAGCAGCCCTCTACCAGCGGGATATTACGAGCAGTACTTC
TRBD2,TRBV30,TRBJ2-4,NA,CAWGLERTSGLIAKNIQYF,TGTGCCTGGGGACTGGAAAGGACTAGCGGGTTGATAGCCAAAAACATTCAGTACTTC
NA,TRBV7-3,TRBJ2-1,NA,CASSPPGEEQFF,TGTGCCAGCAGCCCACCAGGGGAGGAGCAGTTCTTC
TRBD1,TRBV27,TRBJ1-6,once,CASRSAGGYDNSPLHF,TGTGCCAGCAGGTCGGCAGGGGGATATGATAATTCACCCCTCCACTTT
NA,TRBV13,TRBJ2-7,NA,CASSLFGGAYYEQYF,TGTGCCAGCAGCTTATTTGGGGGGGCGTATTACGAGCAGTACTTC
NA,TRBV28,TRBJ1-6,NA,CASSLSPSSYNSPLHF,TGTGCCAGCAGTTTGTCTCCGAGCTCCTATAATTCACCCCTCCACTTT
TRBD2,TRBV7-9,TRBJ2-7,once,CASSSGLAGRYEQYF,TGTGCCAGCAGCTCTGGACTAGCGGGAAGGTACGAGCAGTACTTC
NA,TRBV7-2,TRBJ2-3,NA,CASSLATDTQYF,TGTGCCAGCAGCTTAGCAACAGATACGCAGTATTTT
NA,TRBV7-9,TRBJ1-4,NA,CASSLGGFLATNEKLFF,TGTGCCAGCAGCCTTGGAGGGTTTCTTGCAACTAATGAAAAACTGTTTTTT